One and the same sample provided the 9 T cell receptor beta chains below, sequenced in a study of CD8 T cells in ankylosing spondylitis (dated by TCRdb to 2016 to 2017). Findings and caveats that apply to the study as a whole: Blood from ankylosing spondylitis patients appeared to be characterized by a TCR beta motif made up of about 8 highly homologous amino acid variants.

Receptor libraries were prepared by 5' RACE. Sequencing was carried out with an Illumina HiSeq 2500. The raw public reads went through TCRdb reprocessing: fastp at Q25, MiXCR clone calling, in-frame beta chains kept. Here each entry gathers all rows of one CDR3 protein and keeps the most common genes and DNA. The sample table shows some 450,000 distinct CDR3 sequences, and 17% are seen once. Of the sample, under 1.2% falls within the top ten clones. Their antigens are not known. What was sequenced was blood, either unsorted or a sorted T cell fraction (not recorded which). Source of these receptors: a male donor with ankylosing spondylitis.

This clonotype was observed a handful of times. The chain combines TRBV5-5 with TRBJ2-7; the D gene is possibly TRBD2 (5 bases). Germline lookup yields CDR1 SGHKS and CDR2 YYEKEE (reference sequence). V was trimmed by 3 bases and J by 5 bases, leaving 15 bases between them. The length of the CDR3 is 14 residues. CDR3 coding DNA: TGTGCCAGCAGCTCGCCGGGAACGCGCCACGAGCAGTACTTC. It specifies CASSSPGTRHEQYF.

The rearrangement links TRBV3-1 to TRBJ2-7; D is unresolved. CDR1 is LGHDT, CDR2 YNNKEL, per germline (reference sequence). The CDR3 length is 13 residues. Trimming shortened V by 4 bases and J by 6 bases, and 13 bases separated the two germline ends. CDR3 amino acids: CASSRGPPTEQYF. Here the CDR3 DNA reads TGTGCCAGCAGCCGCGGCCCCCCTACCGAGCAGTACTTC.

This clonotype appeared a few times. The chain is built from TRBV2 and TRBJ2-1; 9 bases are a match to TRBD2. CDR3 length equals 15 residues. V gave up 6 bases and J gave up 5 bases; unmatched junction bases: 8. CDR1 and CDR2 (germline): SNHLY, FYNNEI. CDR3 DNA sequence: TGTGCCAGCAGGCCAGGTAGCGGGGGAAACAATGAGCAGTTCTTC. Residues: CASRPGSGGNNEQFF.

At least ten counts were recorded for this clonotype. This rearrangement joins TRBV10-3 to TRBJ2-7, with D possibly matching TRBD2 (7 bases). The length of the CDR3 is 17 residues. Germline assignment: CDR1 ENHRY and CDR2 SYGVKD. Between the trimmed V and J ends, which lost 2 bases and 6 bases, there was a span of 23 bases. Here the CDR3 DNA reads TGTGCCATCAGTGAGCGATTCGTTGGTCAGGGAGGGGGCGAGCAGTACTTC. Its translation: CAISERFVGQGGGEQYF.

The sample holds many counts of this clonotype. The gene calls are TRBV20-1 and TRBJ2-4; D not resolved. The CDR3 length is 16 residues. Germline CDR1 is DFQATT and CDR2 is SNEGSKA (reference sequence). V was clipped by 2 bases and J by 2 bases, with 16 bases between them. In DNA, the CDR3 is TGCAGTGCTAGAATTATATCTCTATGGCCCAAAAACATTCAGTACTTC. It specifies CSARIISLWPKNIQYF.

This clonotype was found once. The chain couples TRBV25-1 to TRBJ2-7; 8 nucleotides line up with TRBD2. CDR1 and CDR2 from the germline V gene are MGHDK and SYGVNS. The V and J ends lost 4 bases and 0 bases, in that order; junction bases with no gene match: 17. The CDR3 has 19 residues. The DNA of the CDR3 is TGTGCCAGCAGTGCCTCCCTTGGGAGCGGGGGCTTTATCTCCTACGAGCAGTACTTC. Protein product: CASSASLGSGGFISYEQYF.

This clonotype was counted a few times. This sequence joins TRBV24-1 and TRBJ2-1; D might be TRBD1 or TRBD2, each matching 5 bases. Germline loops: CDR1 KGHDR, CDR2 SFDVKD. The CDR3 totals 15 residues. V was pared by 5 bases and J by 3 bases, with 13 bases between. CDR3 nucleotide sequence: TGTGCCACCAGTGGGAGAGGGGCGGGCTACAATGAGCAGTTCTTC. Amino acids: CATSGRGAGYNEQFF.

This clonotype has more than one count but fewer than ten. This chain connects TRBV12-3 or TRBV12-4 to TRBJ2-5; 7 positions match TRBD1. With 6 bases clipped from V and 3 bases from J, the junction kept 4 bases outside the gene matches. The CDR3 consists of 13 residues. This CDR3 reads CASRPDREETQYF. The DNA of the CDR3 is TGTGCCAGCAGGCCAGACAGGGAAGAGACCCAGTACTTC.

This clonotype has more than one count but fewer than ten. The chain has TRBV4-1 and TRBJ2-1; 7 nucleotides line up with TRBD2. CDR3 length: 13 amino acids. V lost 5 bases to trimming and J lost 5 bases; unmatched junction nucleotides: 3. Germline V gene data show CDR1 as MGHRA and CDR2 as YSYEKL. This CDR3 reads CASSSGEHNEQFF. CDR3 DNA: TGCGCCAGCAGCAGCGGGGAACACAATGAGCAGTTCTTC.